The 9 T cell receptor beta chains below come from one sample, sequenced in a study of blood T cells in healthy people across ages. A J-beta primer mix and a sample-barcoded 5' primer were used in a second PCR of roughly 7 to 12 cycles. TCRdb recomputed calls from the 5' RACE reads with MiXCR, one row per CDR3 protein. This sample has under 2,000,000 distinct CDR3 sequences; just under 50% occur once, and the top ten carry over 2%. The sequencing sample was made of blood. The source is a woman aged 40 to 49 in good health.

V is TRBV29-1 and J is TRBJ2-1, with D perhaps matching TRBD1 (5 bases). The CDR3 covers 15 residues. Trimming removed 5 bases at V and 2 bases at J, with 16 bases between. Germline-derived CDR1 and CDR2 are SQVTM and ANQGSEA. Here the CDR3 reads CSVSFGAPPYNEQFF. The CDR3 nucleotides are TGCAGCGTTTCATTTGGGGCCCCACCCTACAATGAGCAGTTCTTC.

This clonotype was counted many times. This chain's CDR3 is CASSLLRGDLYEQYF. CDR3 nucleotide sequence: TGCGCCAGCAGCCTCCTCAGAGGGGACCTTTACGAGCAGTACTTC. The chain recombines TRBV4-3 with TRBJ2-7; D might be TRBD1 or TRBD2, each matching 5 bases. CDR3 length equals 15 residues. Germline CDR1 reads LGHNA; CDR2 reads YSLEER. Trimming took 4 bases from V and 4 from J, leaving 17 bases between them.

The chain joins TRBV15 to TRBJ2-1; 8 bases are shared with TRBD2. V lost 1 base and J lost 6; bases outside the gene matches: 11. Germline-derived CDR1 and CDR2 are LNHNV and YYDKDF (reference sequence). The CDR3 runs 17 residues. CDR3 DNA: TGTGCCACCAGCAGAGGGACTAGCACCCCCGGTCTCAATGAGCAGTTCTTC. It is translated as CATSRGTSTPGLNEQFF.

The V gene is TRBV4-3, the J gene TRBJ2-5, with 7 nucleotides matching TRBD2. The CDR3 loop spans 16 amino acids. CDR1 and CDR2 from the germline V gene are LGHNA and YSLEER. V lost 1 base and J lost 11; bases outside the gene matches: 16. The chain's CDR3 is CASSQVLPGGLGEQYF. The CDR3 nucleotides are TGCGCCAGCAGCCAAGTTCTTCCGGGGGGATTGGGTGAGCAGTACTTC.

This chain joins TRBV7-6 and TRBJ2-5, with 9 bases aligning to TRBD2. This CDR3 is 16 amino acids long. Germline V lookup: CDR1 SGHVS, CDR2 FNYEAQ. V dropped 2 bases and J dropped 4; count of bases not matched to a gene: 8. Written as DNA, the CDR3 is TGTGCCAGCAGCTTACCCCCTAGCGGGGCCGGAGAGACCCAGTACTTC. Its translation is CASSLPPSGAGETQYF.

A few counts support this clonotype. The V and J genes are TRBV24-1 and TRBJ2-1; the D gene is possibly TRBD2 (5 bases). Germline CDR1 is KGHDR and CDR2 is SFDVKD. The germline V and J ends were trimmed by 4 bases and 6 bases, with 12 bases remaining between them. CDR3 length: 14 residues. This chain's CDR3 is CATSEPGLLNEQFF. CDR3 bases: TGTGCCACCAGTGAGCCCGGACTCCTCAATGAGCAGTTCTTC.

V and J are TRBV27 and TRBJ2-6; 7 bases align to TRBD1. This CDR3 spans 17 amino acids. Germline-derived CDR1 and CDR2 are MNHEY and SMNVEV (reference sequence). The V gene end was trimmed by 5 bases and the J gene end by 0 bases; junction bases not matched to a gene: 7. CDR3 DNA sequence: TGTGCCAGCAGTCCCCTCACAGGGGCCTCTGGGGCCAACGTCCTGACTTTC. Translated, it gives CASSPLTGASGANVLTF.

This clonotype showed up just a few times. This chain uses TRBV6-2 or TRBV6-3 with TRBJ2-7; D is uncertain. V was clipped by 8 bases and J by 3 bases, with 14 bases between them. This CDR3 contains 13 residues. Looked up from germline, CDR1 is MNHEY and CDR2 is SVGEGT. DNA of the CDR3: TGTGCCAGCGTCCCTCCCTCGAACTACGAGCAGTACTTC. Its protein is CASVPPSNYEQYF.

Points on this clonotype: A junction end diverges from the germline sequence, so it may reflect a read error. The chain employs TRBV2 and TRBJ1-2, with D tentatively TRBD1 (6 bases). Germline CDR1 is SNHLY and CDR2 is FYNNEI. CDR3 size: 15 residues. CDR3 in amino acids: CASSEVLGQLDGYTF. CDR3 sequence (DNA): TGTGCCAGCAGTGAAGTTCTAGGACAGTTAGATGGATACACCTTC.